This TCR beta chain was found in a study of blood T cells in healthy people across ages. The authors ran a second PCR of roughly 6 to 12 cycles using a sample-barcoded 5' primer and a J-beta primer mix. TCRdb ran MiXCR on the 5' RACE reads and lists one entry per CDR3 protein. The repertoire includes roughly 800,000 distinct CDR3 sequences, about 62% of them detected once, and over 20% sits in the top ten. The CDR3 has 13 residues. Germline trimming cut 3 bases from V and 4 bases from J; bases unmatched to any gene: 2. Germline assignment: CDR1 SGHRS and CDR2 YFSETQ. This clonotype was detected only a few times. Each sample had at least 6.5 million PBMCs isolated.

Sequenced input: blood. The genes are TRBV5-1 and TRBJ2-3; TRBD1 matches 7 bases. This clonotype originated in a man aged 25 to 40 in good health. The CDR3 region is CASSSGQPDTQYF. The DNA for the CDR3 is TGCGCCAGCAGCTCGGGACAGCCAGATACGCAGTATTTT. The variable domain in full, with the rest retrieved from reference TRBV5-1 and TRBJ2-3, is KAGVTQTPRYLIKTRGQQVTLSCSPISGHRSVSWYQQTPGQGLQFLFEYFSETQRNKGNFPGRFSGRQFSNSRSEMNVSTLELGDSALYLCASSSGQPDTQYFGPGTRLTVL.